This T cell receptor (beta chain) was profiled in a study of blood T cell repertoires in COVID-19. TCRdb's copy holds only in-frame clones and misses some; the assay was immunoSEQ multiplex PCR. The data contain approximately 110,000 clones, approximately 89% of them singletons. Trimming cost V 0 bases and J 1 base, with 6 bases left between them. The CDR3 is 14 amino acids. Germline V CDR1 and CDR2: LNHDA, SQIVND (reference sequence). On this clone: Other DNA sequences in this specimen translate into the identical CDR3.

This chain links TRBV19 with TRBJ1-1; D unclear. This sequence was found in a man aged 35 to 55 with acute or convalescent COVID-19. Sequenced sample: peripheral blood. CDR3 residues: CASSIDSRNTEAFF. The CDR3 DNA is TGTGCCAGTAGTATAGATTCGAGGAACACTGAAGCTTTCTTT.